One and the same sample provided the 25 T cell receptor beta chains below, sequenced in a study of blood T cells in healthy people across ages. The second PCR ran about 6 to 12 cycles with a sample-barcoded 5' primer and J-beta primers. TCRdb analysed the 5' RACE reads with MiXCR anew, one entry per CDR3 protein. The sample consists of roughly 1,300,000 distinct CDR3 sequences, 59% of them appearing once. The sample comprised blood. All receptors derive from a man younger than 30 in good health.

The genes are TRBV4-2 and TRBJ2-3, with 9 positions matching TRBD2. V dropped 4 bases and J dropped 10; count of bases not matched to a gene: 18. Germline V gives CDR1 LGHNA, CDR2 YNFKEQ. This CDR3 has 17 residues. DNA for the CDR3: TGTGCCAGCAGCCCAACACCGGGACGAGCGGGAGGACTGGCGCAGTATTTT. Its translation: CASSPTPGRAGGLAQYF.

Points on this clonotype: Given a much more abundant clone one base away, this may be a read error. V is TRBV27 and J is TRBJ2-5; unclear D gene. The CDR3 runs 9 residues. Trimming stripped 8 bases from V and 4 bases from J, with 2 bases between. CDR1 and CDR2 from the germline V gene are MNHEY and SMNVEV (reference sequence). The CDR3 coding sequence is TGTGCCAGCGTAGAGACCCAGTACTTC. This sequence encodes CASVETQYF.

The DNA for the CDR3 is TGTGCCAGCAGCGATCTTGGGACAGAAGATGAGCAGTTCTTC. Residues: CASSDLGTEDEQFF. The V call is TRBV27, the J call TRBJ2-1; TRBD1 agrees at 7 bases. The CDR3 sequence is 14 residues long. V shed 6 bases and J 8 bases; nucleotides not matched to a gene: 10. Germline-derived CDR1 and CDR2 are MNHEY and SMNVEV (reference sequence).

This clonotype was detected a few times. CDR3 DNA: TGTGCCAGCAGTTACTCGGGACTGACAGGGTTAAATGAGCAGTTCTTC. It codes for CASSYSGLTGLNEQFF. This chain joins TRBV6-5 and TRBJ2-1, with D perhaps TRBD1 (7 bases). V was clipped by 0 bases and J by 7 bases, with 16 bases between them. The CDR3 consists of 16 residues. Looked up from germline, CDR1 is MNHEY and CDR2 is SVGAGI.

This clonotype came up many times. The chain carries TRBV27 and TRBJ2-7; 8 bases are shared with TRBD2. Trimming took 3 bases from V and 5 from J; bases not matched to a gene: 6. This CDR3 spans 14 amino acids. Per germline, CDR1 MNHEY and CDR2 SMNVEV (reference sequence). CDR3 protein: CASSFIAGTHEQYF. The CDR3 DNA sequence: TGTGCCAGCAGTTTCATAGCGGGAACCCACGAGCAGTACTTC.

This chain uses TRBV7-2 with TRBJ2-3; 9 nucleotides match TRBD1. Losses at the gene ends were 6 bases for V and 6 bases for J; bases not matched to a gene: 10. Germline lookup yields CDR1 SGHTA and CDR2 FQGNSA. The CDR3 covers 15 residues. This CDR3 reads CASRYPGTGSDTQYF. The CDR3 DNA sequence: TGTGCCAGCAGATACCCCGGGACAGGGAGTGATACGCAGTATTTT.

This chain links TRBV2 with TRBJ1-5, with 7 bases aligning to TRBD1. This CDR3 has 14 amino acids. Unmatched junction bases numbered 5, after V lost 9 bases and J lost 0 bases. Looked up from germline, CDR1 is SNHLY and CDR2 is FYNNEI. CDR3 sequence (DNA): TGTGCCAGGGGACAGTCGAATAGCAATCAGCCCCAGCATTTT. It yields the protein CARGQSNSNQPQHF.

V is TRBV4-1 and J is TRBJ1-1; possibly TRBD1 for D (6 bases). Between the trimmed V and J ends, which lost 3 bases and 1 base, there was a span of 27 bases. CDR1 and CDR2 from the germline V gene are MGHRA and YSYEKL. This CDR3 spans 20 amino acids. CDR3 residues: CASSHALKIDSGERNTEAFF. The DNA of the CDR3 is TGCGCCAGCAGCCACGCGTTAAAAATAGACTCAGGGGAGCGGAACACTGAAGCTTTCTTT.

The chain has TRBV5-5 and TRBJ2-4; D is ambiguous. The germline V and J ends were trimmed by 0 bases and 0 bases, with 10 bases remaining between them. This CDR3 spans 16 amino acids. Germline assignment: CDR1 SGHKS and CDR2 YYEKEE (reference sequence). In DNA form, the CDR3 reads TGTGCCAGCAGCTTGGAAGTAGGGCTAGCCAAAAACATTCAGTACTTC. It yields the protein CASSLEVGLAKNIQYF. Together with reference TRBV5-5 and TRBJ2-4, the CDR3 gives the full variable domain: DAGVTQSPTHLIKTRGQQVTLRCSPISGHKSVSWYQQVLGQGPQFIFQYYEKEERGRGNFPDRFSARQFPNYSSELNVNALLLGDSALYLCASSLEVGLAKNIQYFGAGTRLSVL.

As for this clonotype: A read error may account for a junction end that differs from germline. The J gene is TRBJ2-3, the V gene TRBV14; the D gene is possibly TRBD1 (8 bases). This CDR3 comprises 21 residues. Germline CDR1 SGHDN, CDR2 FVKESK. CDR3 sequence reads: CASSQIARDRTRRRPTDTQYF. The CDR3 region has the DNA TGTGCCAGCAGCCAGATCGCCCGGGACAGGACTAGAAGGCGACCAACAGATACACAGTATTTT. The full variable domain, completed using reference TRBV14 and TRBJ2-3, is EAGVTQFPSHSVIEKGQTVTLRCDPISGHDNLYWYRRVMGKEIKFLLHFVKESKQDESGMPNNRFLAERTGGTYSTLKVQPAELEDSGVYFCASSQIARDRTRRRPTDTQYFGPGTRLTVL.

The chain employs TRBV5-5 and TRBJ2-3; 7 bases are shared with TRBD2. CDR1 is SGHKS, CDR2 YYEKEE, per germline (reference sequence). Germline trimming cut 4 bases from V and 5 bases from J; bases unmatched to any gene: 13. The CDR3 runs to 16 residues. The CDR3 loop reads CASSPFPAGAVDTQYF. The CDR3 DNA follows: TGTGCCAGCAGCCCTTTCCCGGCGGGAGCAGTAGATACGCAGTATTTT.

This sequence joins TRBV11-1 and TRBJ2-5, with 11 bases fitting TRBD1. The CDR3 has 16 residues. Per the germline V gene, CDR1 is SGHAT and CDR2 is FQDESV (reference sequence). V dropped 5 bases and J dropped 4; count of bases not matched to a gene: 9. The CDR3 protein is CASSLRTGGVTETQYF. The CDR3 nucleotides read TGTGCCAGCAGCCTAAGGACAGGGGGCGTAACAGAGACCCAGTACTTC.

The V call is TRBV15, the J call TRBJ2-7; D perhaps matches TRBD1 (5 bases). Per germline, CDR1 LNHNV and CDR2 YYDKDF (reference sequence). The V gene lost 1 base and the J gene lost 6 bases, with 13 bases spanning the gap. The CDR3 covers 14 residues. In DNA, the CDR3 is TGTGCCACCAGCAGAGGACAGATAACTATCGAGCAGTACTTC. Protein product: CATSRGQITIEQYF.

This clonotype was observed a few times. The rearrangement joins TRBV18 to TRBJ2-4, with no clear D. V lost 6 bases and J 5 bases, leaving 8 bases between the germline ends. The CDR3 extends over 12 amino acids. Germline values: CDR1 KGHSH, CDR2 LQKENI. CDR3 bases: TGTGCCAGCTCGCGCACAGAAAACATTCAGTACTTC. Translation gives CASSRTENIQYF.

In this sample, this clonotype turned up many times. This chain links TRBV20-1 with TRBJ2-1, with 9 bases lining up with TRBD1. J gave up 7 bases and V 2 bases, and 15 bases lay outside the gene matches. There are 17 residues in the CDR3. The V gene's germline CDR1 is DFQATT and CDR2 SNEGSKA (reference sequence). The CDR3 loop reads CSARSRTGALERNEQFF. The DNA of the CDR3 is TGCAGTGCTAGATCGCGGACAGGGGCATTAGAGAGAAATGAGCAGTTCTTC.

The chain links TRBV11-2 to TRBJ1-2; a weak D match, TRBD1 (6 bases). From germline, CDR1 is SGHAT and CDR2 FQNNGV. The CDR3 runs to 16 residues. V was pared by 5 bases and J by 3 bases, with 19 bases between. Here the CDR3 reads CASSARDISRDYGYTF. The CDR3 coding sequence is TGTGCCAGCAGCGCGAGGGACATCTCAAGAGACTATGGCTACACCTTC.

With respect to this clonotype: At one end the junction does not follow the germline gene, possibly because of a read error. The rearrangement links TRBV27 to TRBJ1-1; possibly TRBD1 for D (6 bases). The CDR3 covers 13 residues. Germline V gene sequence: CDR1 MNHEY, CDR2 SMNVEV (reference sequence). Here the CDR3 DNA reads TGTGCCAGCAGCATTTACAGGGACACTGAAGCTTTTTTT. Its protein product is CASSIYRDTEAFF.

This chain joins TRBV6-2 or TRBV6-3 and TRBJ2-1; a possible D gene is TRBD2 (5 bases). The V gene lost 0 bases and the J gene lost 4 bases, with 10 bases spanning the gap. Germline CDR1 and CDR2: MNHEY and SVGEGT. The CDR3 consists of 15 residues. The DNA of the CDR3 is TGTGCCAGCAGTTACTCGACTGGCGGGTACAATGAGCAGTTCTTC. Encoded protein: CASSYSTGGYNEQFF.

The chain has TRBV20-1 and TRBJ2-3; D is possibly TRBD2 (6 bases). Trimming left V 3 bases short and J 0 bases short, with 10 bases between. Germline V gene lookup returns CDR1 DFQATT and CDR2 SNEGSKA (reference sequence). This CDR3 has 14 residues. The CDR3 reads CSAREGGSTDTQYF. The CDR3 DNA reads TGCAGTGCTAGGGAGGGCGGGAGCACAGATACGCAGTATTTT.

This clonotype was seen a single time. The chain carries TRBV7-8 and TRBJ2-5; unclear D gene. V gave up 2 bases and J gave up 0 bases, with 7 bases separating them. Germline V gene sequence: CDR1 SGHVS, CDR2 FQNEAQ. CDR3 length: 14 residues. As DNA, the CDR3 is TGTGCCAGCAGCTTACCCTGGTACCAAGAGACCCAGTACTTC. It codes for CASSLPWYQETQYF.

The chain carries TRBV6-2 or TRBV6-3 and TRBJ2-7; 12 bases are a match to TRBD1. From germline, CDR1 is MNHEY and CDR2 SVGEGT. The J segment lost 6 bases and the V segment lost 0 bases, leaving 6 bases of the junction unmatched. The CDR3 totals 16 residues. The CDR3 protein is CASSYSPGTGGIEQYF. The CDR3 DNA follows: TGTGCCAGCAGTTACTCTCCCGGGACAGGGGGCATCGAGCAGTACTTC.

The chain has TRBV4-2 and TRBJ1-5; TRBD1 aligns across 7 bases. The ends lost 0 bases at V and 0 bases at J; junction bases unmatched: 8. The CDR3 sequence is 18 residues long. The germline CDR1 and CDR2 sequences are LGHNA and YNFKEQ. CDR3 loop: CASSQDARGFDSNQPQHF. CDR3 nucleotides: TGTGCCAGCAGCCAAGATGCCAGGGGGTTCGATAGCAATCAGCCCCAGCATTTT.

The chain joins TRBV20-1 to TRBJ2-7, with D maybe TRBD1 (6 bases). The germline CDR1 and CDR2 sequences are DFQATT and SNEGSKA (reference sequence). CDR3 length equals 13 residues. V lost 6 bases, J lost 3 bases, and 15 bases lay in between. CDR3 sequence reads: CSAPTGAYYEQYF. The CDR3 coding sequence is TGCAGTGCGCCGACAGGCGCTTACTACGAGCAGTACTTC.

A single count supports this clonotype. The chain joins TRBV5-6 to TRBJ1-6; D is unresolved. From germline, CDR1 is SGHDT and CDR2 YYEEEE. CDR3 size: 12 residues. V was cut by 6 bases and J by 9 bases, with 10 bases left in between. This CDR3 reads CASTEGVSPLHF. CDR3 coding DNA: TGTGCCAGCACCGAAGGAGTTTCACCCCTCCACTTT. Combining the CDR3 with reference TRBV5-6 and TRBJ1-6 gives the whole variable domain DAGVTQSPTHLIKTRGQQVTLRCSPKSGHDTVSWYQQALGQGPQFIFQYYEEEERQRGNFPDRFSGHQFPNYSSELNVNALLLGDSALYLCASTEGVSPLHFGNGTRLTVT.

The chain recombines TRBV20-1 with TRBJ2-5; 9 bases map to TRBD2. From germline, CDR1 is DFQATT and CDR2 SNEGSKA (reference sequence). This CDR3 region has 13 residues. Trimming cost V 1 base and J 4 bases; bases outside gene matches: 1. CDR3 region: CSARGGLAETQYF. CDR3 DNA sequence: TGCAGTGCTAGAGGGGGACTAGCAGAGACCCAGTACTTC.